The 19 T cell receptor beta chains below were found in one sample sequenced in a study of human T cells and chemical hapten exposure (dated by TCRdb to 2020 to 2022). The method behind the library was RACE. This sample was sequenced with a NextSeq 500. The raw public data were reprocessed by TCRdb itself: fastp quality trimming at Q25, MiXCR clonotype calling, in-frame beta chains only. Rows are combined by CDR3 protein, so each entry shows the most common genes and DNA. Across this sample there are a few hundred thousand distinct CDR3 sequences, with over 6% seen only once. The ten top clones hold around 5.6% of the sample. This specimen's time point label, per the study, means: patch test 2, 6 weeks after DPC sensitization. Sample treatment or condition, as interpreted from the label and publication: therapeutic diphenylcyclopropenone sensitization with weekly scalp DPC. This specimen consisted of whole blood, obtained in connection with sensitization to the hapten diphenylcyclopropenone (DPC). All receptors come from a woman aged 18-35 years with alopecia areata. Some clones in this sample may be carry-over from other donors' samples.

V gene TRBV4-3 combines with J gene TRBJ2-3; the match to TRBD1 covers 8 bases. This CDR3 is 17 amino acids long. The germline V gene encodes CDR1 LGHNA and CDR2 YSLEER. V shed 0 bases and J 4 bases; nucleotides not matched to a gene: 9. The CDR3 coding sequence is TGCGCCAGCAGCCAAGATAGGCAGGGGGCCGGCCCAGATACGCAGTATTTT. This sequence encodes CASSQDRQGAGPDTQYF.

In its sample, this clonotype was seen many times. The chain is built from TRBV6-2 or TRBV6-3 and TRBJ1-1, with a possible D match to TRBD1 (5 bases). CDR1 is MNHEY and CDR2 is SVGEGT in the germline V gene. The V and J ends lost 6 bases and 4 bases respectively, with 21 bases between them. The CDR3 is 16 amino acids. Written as DNA, the CDR3 is TGTGCCAGCAGCCGGGGCCGGTCCCCCGGGAGCACTGAAGCTTTCTTT. This gives the protein CASSRGRSPGSTEAFF.

Only a few counts were recorded for this clonotype. The rearrangement links TRBV27 to TRBJ1-1; D not resolved. Trimming left V 3 bases short and J 3 bases short, with 8 bases between. This CDR3 spans 13 amino acids. Looked up from germline, CDR1 is MNHEY and CDR2 is SMNVEV (reference sequence). CDR3 residues: CASSFTVHTEAFF. In nucleotides, the CDR3 is TGTGCCAGCAGTTTTACTGTTCACACTGAAGCTTTCTTT.

A word on this clonotype: A read error may explain this, as a much larger clone is one base away. A read error is likely, as this CDR3 ends without the conserved phenylalanine or tryptophan. The V call is TRBV2, the J call TRBJ1-3; D is perhaps TRBD1 (5 bases). The CDR3 is 15 residues long. CDR1 and CDR2 (germline): SNHLY, FYNNEI. V lost 11 bases and J lost 0, with 17 bases in between. The CDR3 region is CAGAGEGNSGNTIYL. In nucleotides, the CDR3 is TGTGCCGGAGCGGGTGAGGGGAACTCTGGAAACACCATATATCTT.

This chain joins TRBV9 and TRBJ2-3, with a weak D call TRBD2 (5 bases). Trimming took 0 bases from V and 2 from J, leaving 7 bases between them. The CDR3 runs 14 residues. Per the germline V gene, CDR1 is SGDLS and CDR2 is YYNGEE. CDR3: CASSVERDTDTQYF. The CDR3 DNA follows: TGTGCCAGCAGCGTAGAGAGGGACACAGATACGCAGTATTTT.

V gene TRBV5-4 combines with J gene TRBJ2-3; TRBD2 agrees at 8 bases. The CDR3 spans 15 residues. Trimming cost V 1 base and J 6 bases; bases outside gene matches: 7. CDR1 and CDR2 (germline): SGHNT, YYREEE (reference sequence). CDR3 coding DNA: TGTGCCAGCAGCTTGAGGGCCACGGGGGGGGATACGCAGTATTTT. As protein: CASSLRATGGDTQYF.

This clonotype was detected a few times. This chain connects TRBV7-2 to TRBJ2-3, with D maybe TRBD1 (5 bases). This CDR3 has 13 residues. V was trimmed by 1 base and J by 8 bases, leaving 10 bases between them. Germline V CDR1 and CDR2: SGHTA, FQGNSA. The CDR3 DNA reads as TGTGCCAGCAGCTTAGACAGGTCTAGTACGCAGTATTTT. Encoded protein: CASSLDRSSTQYF.

This clonotype has at least ten counts. The chain is built from TRBV3-1 and TRBJ1-1, with D unclear. Germline V gene sequence: CDR1 LGHDT, CDR2 YNNKEL (reference sequence). The CDR3 consists of 12 residues. V dropped 1 base and J dropped 8 bases, with 8 bases sitting between them. This chain's CDR3 is CASSQGATEAFF. As DNA, the CDR3 is TGTGCCAGCAGCCAAGGAGCGACAGAAGCTTTCTTT.

The CDR3 nucleotides are TGCAGTGCTGGATCCCCTAGGGGCGTACTAACGCAGTATTTT. It codes for CSAGSPRGVLTQYF. The V call is TRBV20-1, the J call TRBJ2-3; tentatively, D is TRBD1 (5 bases). CDR1 is DFQATT and CDR2 is SNEGSKA in the germline V gene (reference sequence). V was pared by 5 bases and J by 9 bases, with 21 bases between. The CDR3 is made up of 14 amino acids.

At least ten counts were recorded for this clonotype. The chain joins TRBV12-3 or TRBV12-4 to TRBJ1-2; D remains unclear. The CDR3 is made up of 16 amino acids. Trimming shortened V by 4 bases and J by 1 base, and 16 bases separated the two germline ends. CDR3 DNA: TGTGCCAGCAGTTCTCATCCCCAAGGATTTAACTATGGCTACACCTTC. Encoded protein: CASSSHPQGFNYGYTF.

This clonotype has ten or more counts. This chain connects TRBV5-1 to TRBJ1-2; 10 bases match TRBD1. CDR1 is SGHRS, CDR2 YFSETQ, per germline. The CDR3 covers 15 residues. Trimming at V came to 1 base and at J to 8 bases, leaving 8 bases not matched to a gene. The CDR3 coding sequence is TGCGCCAGCAGCTTGAGTACCGGGACAGGGGAGGGCTACACCTTC. Translated, it gives CASSLSTGTGEGYTF.

This clonotype was seen a few times. The gene calls are TRBV7-9 and TRBJ2-3; 12 bases agree with TRBD2. This CDR3 contains 15 residues. The V and J ends lost 6 bases and 3 bases, in that order; junction bases with no gene match: 4. From germline, CDR1 is SEHNR and CDR2 FQNEAQ (reference sequence). The CDR3 region has the DNA TGTGCCAGCAGGGATACTAGCGGGGGGACAGATACGCAGTATTTT. This translates into CASRDTSGGTDTQYF.

The V call is TRBV13, the J call TRBJ2-3; TRBD2 agrees at 10 bases. Germline lookup yields CDR1 PRHDT and CDR2 FYEKMQ (reference sequence). Losses at the gene ends were 6 bases for V and 6 bases for J; bases not matched to a gene: 3. The CDR3 runs 13 residues. The CDR3, as DNA: TGTGCCAGCAGTTTGACTAGCGGGGATACGCAGTATTTT. Its protein is CASSLTSGDTQYF.

The chain is built from TRBV7-3 and TRBJ2-5; D perhaps matches TRBD2 (7 bases). The germline gives CDR1 SGHTA, CDR2 FQGTGA. V lost 1 base to trimming and J lost 10 bases, with 16 bases between them. The CDR3 is 14 amino acids. The CDR3 region is CASSLNAGAQDQYF. The CDR3 bases are TGTGCCAGCAGCTTAAATGCGGGGGCCCAAGACCAGTACTTC. The whole variable domain, filled in from reference TRBV7-3 and TRBJ2-5, reads GAGVSQTPSNKVTEKGKYVELRCDPISGHTALYWYRQSLGQGPEFLIYFQGTGAADDSGLPNDRFFAVRPEGSVSTLKIQRTERGDSAVYLCASSLNAGAQDQYFGPGTRLLVL.

This clonotype was picked up many times. V is TRBV6-2 or TRBV6-3 and J is TRBJ1-2, with 7 bases lining up with TRBD1. Per the germline V gene, CDR1 is MNHEY and CDR2 is SVGEGT. V lost 6 bases and J lost 0; bases outside the gene matches: 4. CDR3 length equals 14 residues. In DNA form, the CDR3 reads TGTGCCAGCAGCACCGGGACAGCTAACTATGGCTACACCTTC. Its protein is CASSTGTANYGYTF.

This clonotype was found many times. The rearrangement links TRBV6-6 to TRBJ1-2; D may be TRBD1 (6 bases). V lost 4 bases to trimming and J lost 4 bases, with 16 bases between them. Per germline, CDR1 MNHNY and CDR2 SVGAGI (reference sequence). CDR3 length: 15 residues. The CDR3 nucleotides read TGTGCCAGCAGTTCCGACAGGTCTTTCGTCTATGGCTACACCTTC. Translating gives CASSSDRSFVYGYTF.

This clonotype was detected ten times or more. This rearrangement joins TRBV7-2 to TRBJ2-7, with D possibly matching TRBD2 (5 bases). This CDR3 spans 13 amino acids. Germline CDR1 reads SGHTA; CDR2 reads FQGNSA. Trimming took 5 bases from V and 2 from J, leaving 10 bases between them. In nucleotides, the CDR3 is TGTGCCAGCAGCCGTGAGGGCACCTACGAGCAGTACTTC. Protein sequence: CASSREGTYEQYF.

This clonotype showed up just a few times. The genes are TRBV2 and TRBJ2-5; D uncertain. The CDR3 extends over 14 amino acids. Germline CDR1 and CDR2: SNHLY and FYNNEI. The V end was cut by 4 bases, the J end by 1 base, with 10 bases between. CDR3 nucleotide sequence: TGTGCCAGCAGTGGTCCCGTCTTCCAAGAGACCCAGTACTTC. Translating gives CASSGPVFQETQYF.

This clonotype appeared many times. This chain joins TRBV13 and TRBJ1-2, with 7 bases lining up with TRBD1. The CDR3 is 14 amino acids. The V gene's germline CDR1 is PRHDT and CDR2 FYEKMQ (reference sequence). Germline trimming cut 1 base from V and 7 bases from J; bases unmatched to any gene: 6. Here the CDR3 reads CASSLDRGPSGYTF. For the CDR3, the DNA is TGTGCCAGCAGCTTAGATAGGGGGCCTAGTGGCTACACCTTC.